The 29 T cell receptor beta chains below come from one sample, sequenced in a study of cytomegalovirus exposure and HLA in healthy donors. This table comes from immunoSEQ multiplex PCR, and its TCRdb copy is limited to in-frame clones, with some not included. The sample holds 200,000 to 250,000 clones; approximately 82% are singletons and the top ten take about 6%. Specimen: PBMCs. The receptors come from a woman aged 18-30 years in good health and CMV-seronegative.

J is TRBJ1-5 and V is TRBV6-6; no clear D gene. The CDR3 consists of 13 residues. V was cut by 5 bases and J by 6 bases, with 11 bases left in between. The V gene's germline CDR1 is MNHNY and CDR2 SVGAGI (reference sequence). The CDR3 DNA is TGTGCCAGCAGTGTTGCCGGGGTTCAGCCCCAGCATTTT. Its protein is CASSVAGVQPQHF.

The chain recombines TRBV7-9 with TRBJ2-7; 8 bases map to TRBD2. There are 18 residues in the CDR3. J was trimmed by 1 base and V by 4 bases; bases with no gene match: 15. The germline gives CDR1 SEHNR, CDR2 FQNEAQ (reference sequence). The CDR3 spells CASSSYRPGAGGSYEQYF. The DNA of the CDR3 is TGTGCCAGCAGCTCATATAGGCCAGGGGCGGGAGGATCCTACGAGCAGTACTTC. Full variable domain (rest looked up from reference TRBV7-9 and TRBJ2-7): DTGVSQNPRHKITKRGQNVTFRCDPISEHNRLYWYRQTLGQGPEFLTYFQNEAQLEKSRLLSDRFSAERPKGSFSTLEIQRTEQGDSAMYLCASSSYRPGAGGSYEQYFGPGTRLTVT.

The CDR3 DNA follows: TGTGCCAGCAGGCCACAGGGAGGCTATGGCTACACCTTC. Protein product: CASRPQGGYGYTF. The gene calls are TRBV6-5 and TRBJ1-2, with a possible D match to TRBD1 (6 bases). Germline assignment: CDR1 MNHEY and CDR2 SVGAGI. The CDR3 runs to 13 residues. V shed 6 bases and J shed 4 bases, with 12 bases lying between them.

This clone was picked up a small number of times. The J gene is TRBJ2-7, the V gene TRBV7-8, with D possibly TRBD1 on 5 matching bases. The CDR3 consists of 17 residues. Germline CDR1 and CDR2: SGHVS and FQNEAQ. The V end lost 4 bases, the J end lost 0 bases, and 19 bases lay between the germline ends. The CDR3 nucleotides read TGTGCCAGCAGCTCTCACTCGGACACCCCAGGCTCCTACGAGCAGTACTTC. Translation gives CASSSHSDTPGSYEQYF.

The chain has TRBV6-5 and TRBJ1-1; D remains ambiguous. Germline loops: CDR1 MNHEY, CDR2 SVGAGI. The CDR3 runs 13 residues. V shed 3 bases and J shed 0 bases, with 5 bases lying between them. CDR3 sequence reads: CASSYGMNTEAFF. Written as DNA, the CDR3 is TGTGCCAGCAGTTATGGGATGAACACTGAAGCTTTCTTT.

This chain joins TRBV6-6 and TRBJ1-6; no clear D. Germline V gene data show CDR1 as MNHNY and CDR2 as SVGAGI (reference sequence). Trimming cost V 6 bases and J 11 bases, with 11 bases left between them. This CDR3 is built from 12 residues. CDR3 nucleotide sequence: TGTGCCAGCAGGTCGGCGGAGGCACCCCTCCACTTT. It is translated as CASRSAEAPLHF.

This sequence joins TRBV4-1 and TRBJ1-2; D perhaps matches TRBD1 (6 bases). Per germline, CDR1 MGHRA and CDR2 YSYEKL. This CDR3 is built from 16 residues. V dropped 4 bases and J dropped 1 base, with 16 bases sitting between them. This chain's CDR3 is CASSPPRGPYNYGYTF. The CDR3 DNA sequence: TGCGCCAGCAGCCCACCCAGGGGCCCTTATAACTATGGCTACACCTTC.

This clone has more than one count but fewer than ten. V gene TRBV20-1 combines with J gene TRBJ1-1; unclear D gene. V was clipped by 6 bases and J by 7 bases, with 12 bases between them. This CDR3 is 11 amino acids long. Germline CDR1 reads DFQATT; CDR2 reads SNEGSKA (reference sequence). In nucleotides, the CDR3 is TGCAGTGCCCAACGGGGTGGTGAAGCTTTCTTT. It yields the protein CSAQRGGEAFF.

The chain recombines TRBV5-1 with TRBJ2-7, with 9 positions matching TRBD2. V was pared by 4 bases and J by 0 bases, with 11 bases of the junction left unmatched. There are 17 residues in the CDR3. Looked up from germline, CDR1 is SGHRS and CDR2 is YFSETQ. The CDR3 is CASSLLPPRGGSYEQYF. CDR3 DNA sequence: TGCGCCAGCAGCCTCCTTCCTCCGCGGGGGGGCTCCTACGAGCAGTACTTC.

The genes are TRBV30 and TRBJ2-6, with D uncertain. Germline-derived CDR1 and CDR2 are GTSNPN and SVGIG (reference sequence). The CDR3 is 13 amino acids. The germline V and J ends were trimmed by 5 bases and 0 bases, with 5 bases remaining between them. The CDR3: CAWESSGANVLTF. The CDR3 DNA reads TGTGCCTGGGAGAGCTCTGGGGCCAACGTCCTGACTTTC.

The chain links TRBV6-5 to TRBJ2-2; D possibly uses TRBD1 or TRBD2 (6 bases each). Germline loops: CDR1 MNHEY, CDR2 SVGAGI. V was cut by 8 bases and J by 7 bases, with 17 bases left in between. CDR3 size: 14 residues. CDR3 sequence: CASGRDTLGGELFF. CDR3 bases: TGTGCCAGCGGGCGGGACACCCTCGGCGGGGAGCTGTTTTTT.

The chain is built from TRBV27 and TRBJ1-2, with D perhaps TRBD1 (6 bases). This CDR3 has 14 residues. V was trimmed by 3 bases and J by 7 bases, leaving 15 bases between them. Germline lookup yields CDR1 MNHEY and CDR2 SMNVEV (reference sequence). The CDR3 here is CASSFGRGGVGYTF. Written as DNA, the CDR3 is TGTGCCAGCAGTTTTGGTCGGGGGGGCGTTGGCTACACCTTC.

The chain carries TRBV5-1 and TRBJ1-2; weak D call: TRBD1 (5 bases). In germline, CDR1 is SGHRS, CDR2 YFSETQ. CDR3 length: 13 residues. Trimming left V 4 bases short and J 8 bases short, with 15 bases between. DNA for the CDR3: TGCGCCAGCAGCGCCCAAGGGGAGAGCGGCTACACCTTC. This encodes CASSAQGESGYTF.

This sequence joins TRBV6-1 and TRBJ2-7; D gene unclear. Germline lookup yields CDR1 MNHNS and CDR2 SASEGT. V was pared by 2 bases and J by 6 bases, with 11 bases between. This CDR3 contains 13 residues. The CDR3 sequence: CASSERQVSEQYF. The DNA of the CDR3 is TGTGCCAGCAGTGAACGGCAGGTCTCCGAGCAGTACTTC.

The chain recombines TRBV5-1 with TRBJ2-1, with D perhaps TRBD2 (7 bases). The V end was cut by 4 bases, the J end by 10 bases, with 12 bases between. CDR3 size: 12 residues. CDR1 is SGHRS, CDR2 YFSETQ, per germline. The CDR3 sequence is CASSEGGDEQFF. CDR3 bases: TGCGCCAGCAGCGAGGGGGGGGACGAGCAGTTCTTC.

The J gene is TRBJ1-5, the V gene TRBV13; 7 bases are shared with TRBD1. The V gene end was trimmed by 0 bases and the J gene end by 6 bases; junction bases not matched to a gene: 8. The CDR3 has 16 residues. Germline CDR1 and CDR2: PRHDT and FYEKMQ (reference sequence). CDR3 in amino acids: CASSLGAQGRGQPQHF. As DNA, the CDR3 is TGTGCCAGCAGCTTAGGCGCACAGGGGCGAGGTCAGCCCCAGCATTTT.

This sequence joins TRBV9 and TRBJ2-1; 7 nucleotides agree with TRBD1. Germline V CDR1 and CDR2: SGDLS, YYNGEE. V trimming: 3 bases; J trimming: 5 bases; junction bases outside the gene matches: 8. This CDR3 contains 15 residues. The CDR3 sequence is CASSASQTGHNEQFF. Written as DNA, the CDR3 is TGTGCCAGCAGCGCATCCCAGACAGGGCACAATGAGCAGTTCTTC.

The V gene is TRBV27, the J gene TRBJ2-3; D unresolved. This CDR3 has 12 residues. V lost 3 bases and J lost 4, with 5 bases in between. CDR1 MNHEY and CDR2 SMNVEV come from the germline V gene (reference sequence). The CDR3 region is CASSFGADTQYF. CDR3 nucleotides: TGTGCCAGCAGTTTCGGCGCAGATACGCAGTATTTT.

The CDR3 sequence: CATSREGPGRNQPQHF. DNA for the CDR3: TGTGCCACCAGCAGGGAAGGACCCGGGCGGAATCAGCCCCAGCATTTT. The J gene is TRBJ1-5, the V gene TRBV15; D is undetermined. The CDR3 spans 16 residues. V was trimmed by 3 bases and J by 4 bases, leaving 16 bases between them. Germline-derived CDR1 and CDR2 are LNHNV and YYDKDF (reference sequence).

CDR3 amino acids: CASSDLQTGGGYGYTF. The CDR3 DNA reads TGTGCCAGCAGTGACCTCCAGACAGGGGGTGGCTATGGCTACACCTTC. J is TRBJ1-2 and V is TRBV6-1, with 9 bases aligning to TRBD1. This CDR3 has 16 amino acids. Germline CDR1 MNHNS, CDR2 SASEGT. The V gene end was trimmed by 3 bases and the J gene end by 4 bases; junction bases not matched to a gene: 9.

The rearrangement uses TRBV5-1 and TRBJ2-7; a weak D match, TRBD2 (5 bases). V lost 2 bases, J lost 5 bases, and 14 bases lay in between. Germline CDR1 SGHRS, CDR2 YFSETQ. The CDR3 is 14 amino acids. CDR3 sequence reads: CASSFVTKADEQYF. In DNA form, the CDR3 reads TGCGCCAGCAGCTTCGTGACTAAGGCCGACGAGCAGTACTTC.

The CDR3 here is CASTRDRGHLNYGYTF. CDR3 in DNA: TGTGCCAGCACCAGGGACAGGGGGCACCTTAACTATGGCTACACCTTC. The chain has TRBV5-4 and TRBJ1-2, with 12 bases aligning to TRBD1. Per germline, CDR1 SGHNT and CDR2 YYREEE (reference sequence). This CDR3 spans 16 amino acids. With V trimmed by 6 bases and J by 1 base, 7 bases remained unmatched.

The chain links TRBV18 to TRBJ1-4, with TRBD1 matching 7 bases. Germline lookup yields CDR1 KGHSH and CDR2 LQKENI. This CDR3 comprises 11 residues. V gave up 9 bases and J gave up 8 bases; unmatched junction bases: 3. In DNA form, the CDR3 reads TGTGCCAGTCAGGGGGGCGAAAAACTGTTTTTT. Its protein product is CASQGGEKLFF.

The rearrangement uses TRBV2 and TRBJ2-7; D is perhaps TRBD1 (5 bases). Between the trimmed V and J ends, which lost 3 bases and 3 bases, there was a span of 12 bases. Germline V gene sequence: CDR1 SNHLY, CDR2 FYNNEI. The CDR3 is 14 amino acids. In DNA, the CDR3 is TGTGCCAGCAGTGACCAGGGCAGCCTCTACGAGCAGTACTTC. Protein product: CASSDQGSLYEQYF.

A remark on this clone: The sample carries other DNA sequences with the same CDR3. V is TRBV4-1 and J is TRBJ1-3, with unresolved D. This CDR3 is built from 14 residues. Trimming stripped 1 base from V and 0 bases from J, with 4 bases between. CDR1 and CDR2 from the germline V gene are MGHRA and YSYEKL. In DNA, the CDR3 is TGCGCCAGCAGCCAAGGTAACTCTGGAAACACCATATATTTT. It translates to CASSQGNSGNTIYF.

The gene calls are TRBV19 and TRBJ2-7, with D possibly matching TRBD1 (6 bases). Per germline, CDR1 LNHDA and CDR2 SQIVND (reference sequence). This CDR3 contains 14 residues. The V end was cut by 5 bases, the J end by 6 bases, with 17 bases between. The CDR3 here is CASSVDRTRVEQYF. The CDR3 coding sequence is TGTGCCAGTAGTGTCGACAGGACCCGAGTCGAGCAGTACTTC.

This clone was seen just once. J is TRBJ2-1 and V is TRBV5-1, with 11 bases lining up with TRBD2. The CDR3 length is 16 residues. The V and J ends lost 4 bases and 0 bases, in that order; junction bases with no gene match: 3. The V gene's germline CDR1 is SGHRS and CDR2 YFSETQ. This chain's CDR3 is CASSPLAGGSYNEQFF. Written as DNA, the CDR3 is TGCGCCAGCAGCCCGCTAGCGGGAGGCTCCTACAATGAGCAGTTCTTC.

The chain links TRBV27 to TRBJ2-1; D might be TRBD2 (6 bases). The CDR3 loop spans 15 amino acids. Trimming cost V 5 bases and J 0 bases, with 11 bases left between them. Germline lookup yields CDR1 MNHEY and CDR2 SMNVEV (reference sequence). CDR3: CASSPDGGSYNEQFF. DNA of the CDR3: TGTGCCAGCAGTCCCGACGGGGGCTCCTACAATGAGCAGTTCTTC.

This chain joins TRBV5-4 and TRBJ2-7; no reliable D call. Germline assignment: CDR1 SGHNT and CDR2 YYREEE (reference sequence). The length of the CDR3 is 15 residues. The ends were cut back, 0 bases at V and 6 bases at J, with 16 bases in the middle. The CDR3 loop reads CASSLVGDPSSEQYF. The DNA for the CDR3 is TGTGCCAGCAGCTTGGTCGGCGACCCCTCTAGCGAGCAGTACTTC.